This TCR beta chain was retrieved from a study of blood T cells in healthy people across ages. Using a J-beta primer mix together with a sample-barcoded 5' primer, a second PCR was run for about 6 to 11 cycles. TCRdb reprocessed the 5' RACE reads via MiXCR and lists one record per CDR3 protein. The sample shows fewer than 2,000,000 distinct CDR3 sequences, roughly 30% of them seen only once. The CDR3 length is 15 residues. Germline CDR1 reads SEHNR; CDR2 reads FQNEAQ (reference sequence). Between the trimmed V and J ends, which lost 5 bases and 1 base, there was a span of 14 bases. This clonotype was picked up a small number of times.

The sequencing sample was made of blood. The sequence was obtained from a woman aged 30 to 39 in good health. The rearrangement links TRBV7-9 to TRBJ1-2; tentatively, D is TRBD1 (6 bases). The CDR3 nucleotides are TGTGCCAGCAGCGCCTCCGGACAGCTTAACTATGGCTACACCTTC. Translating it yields CASSASGQLNYGYTF.